One sample yielded the 12 T cell receptor beta chains listed below, sequenced in a study of graft-versus-host responses after intestinal transplantation. From the graft tissue, intraepithelial and lamina propria lymphocytes were released through processing. Repertoires were generated with immunoSEQ multiplex PCR, while TCRdb's copy carries only in-frame clones and drops some. This table holds fewer than 20,000 clones, approximately 79% found once. This sample comprised ileum tissue, obtained approximately 420 days after intestinal transplant. All receptors derive from a human patient who received an intestinal transplant, so some T cells may come from the graft donor.

V usage is TRBV11-2 and J usage is TRBJ2-5; no clear D. Between the trimmed V and J ends, which lost 2 bases and 1 base, there was a span of 5 bases. Germline-derived CDR1 and CDR2 are SGHAT and FQNNGV. This CDR3 has 13 residues. CDR3 sequence reads: CASSLTPQETQYF. CDR3 DNA: TGTGCCAGCAGCTTAACCCCCCAAGAGACCCAGTACTTC.

The V call is TRBV6-1, the J call TRBJ2-3; 13 bases are shared with TRBD2. The CDR3 loop spans 14 amino acids. The germline gives CDR1 MNHNS, CDR2 SASEGT. Trimming removed 7 bases from V and 3 bases from J; junction bases left unmatched: 1. CDR3 loop: CASTLAGGTDTQYF. The CDR3, as DNA: TGTGCCAGCACACTAGCGGGGGGGACAGATACGCAGTATTTT.

The CDR3 nucleotides read TGCAGCGTTACCGGGACATCCTCCTACGAGCAGTACTTC. Translated, it gives CSVTGTSSYEQYF. V and J are TRBV29-1 and TRBJ2-5, with TRBD1 as a possible D gene (6 bases). The DNA end lines up better with TRBJ2-7; the J call may be wrong. The CDR3 has 13 residues. Germline CDR1 and CDR2: SQVTM and ANQGSEA.

The chain recombines TRBV7-9 with TRBJ1-1, with TRBD1 identical over 8 bases. The V gene end was trimmed by 5 bases and the J gene end by 1 base; junction bases not matched to a gene: 9. The CDR3 spans 16 residues. Germline assignment: CDR1 SEHNR and CDR2 FQNEAQ (reference sequence). The CDR3 reads CASSPPTGVRNTEAFF. CDR3 coding DNA: TGTGCCAGCAGCCCCCCGACAGGGGTGAGGAACACTGAAGCTTTCTTT.

This sequence joins TRBV12-1 and TRBJ2-3; the DNA was not used to check the table's D call, TRBD1. TRBV12-1 is noted as a pseudogene. This CDR3 comprises 12 residues. The CDR3 loop reads CASSPRTDTQYF. The CDR3 DNA is TGTGCCAGCAGCCCCAGGACAGATACGCAGTATTTT.

The chain combines TRBV6-5 with TRBJ2-1, with a weak D call TRBD2 (5 bases). The V and J ends lost 5 bases and 5 bases respectively, with 10 bases between them. CDR1 is MNHEY and CDR2 is SVGAGI in the germline V gene. The CDR3 length is 13 residues. The CDR3 here is CASSAGANNEQFF. DNA for the CDR3: TGTGCCAGCAGTGCGGGCGCTAACAATGAGCAGTTCTTC.

This rearrangement joins TRBV19 to TRBJ1-1, with a tentative D call TRBD1 (6 bases). The germline V gene has CDR1 LNHDA and CDR2 SQIVND (reference sequence). The CDR3 runs to 14 residues. V lost 1 base and J lost 3, with 9 bases in between. The DNA for the CDR3 is TGTGCCAGTAGTATAGCAGGGGACTACACTGAAGCTTTCTTT. Translating it yields CASSIAGDYTEAFF.

The chain couples TRBV9 to TRBJ2-3; the match to TRBD2 covers 10 bases. Germline V lookup: CDR1 SGDLS, CDR2 YYNGEE. V shed 4 bases, J shed 4 bases, and the junction held 15 bases outside the gene matches. The CDR3 sequence is 18 residues long. The CDR3 sequence: CASSPHLWVAGGPDTQYF. CDR3 coding DNA: TGTGCCAGCAGCCCCCACCTCTGGGTAGCGGGGGGCCCAGATACGCAGTATTTT.

The V gene is TRBV9, the J gene TRBJ2-5; D is undetermined. This CDR3 has 13 amino acids. Trimming cost V 1 base and J 2 bases, with 6 bases left between them. Per germline, CDR1 SGDLS and CDR2 YYNGEE. CDR3 protein: CASSVSTQETQYF. The DNA of the CDR3 is TGTGCCAGCAGCGTATCGACTCAAGAGACCCAGTACTTC.

V gene TRBV5-4 combines with J gene TRBJ1-2; 9 positions match TRBD1. After removal of 4 bases from V and 5 bases from J, the junction contained 6 bases not matched to a gene. The CDR3 contains 14 residues. CDR1 is SGHNT, CDR2 YYREEE, per germline (reference sequence). Written as DNA, the CDR3 is TGTGCCAGCAGCCCCGGGACAGGGAATTATGGCTACACCTTC. This translates into CASSPGTGNYGYTF.

To note about this clone: Germline and junction disagree at one end, which may indicate a read error. The CDR3 spells CAGSHARGEQYF. As DNA, the CDR3 is TGCGCCGGCAGCCACGCCAGGGGCGAGCAGTACTTC. This rearrangement joins TRBV4-1 to TRBJ2-7, with D tentatively TRBD1 (6 bases). Germline CDR1 is MGHRA and CDR2 is YSYEKL. CDR3 length equals 12 residues.

The rearrangement joins TRBV12-1 to TRBJ2-7. TRBV12-1 is given as a pseudogene. The CDR3 totals 15 residues. The CDR3 DNA is TGTGCCAGCAGCTTCTTGAGGGGAAAGTCGGGCGAGCAGTACTTC. It translates to CASSFLRGKSGEQYF.